The following is a T cell receptor (beta chain) sequence with its context. The sample originates from a study of blood T cell repertoires in COVID-19. Turning to the study itself: Collection of acute and convalescent COVID-19 samples took place in the United States, Italy and Spain. PBMCs, B-cell-depleted T cells, or T cells were the source of the cDNA or gDNA that made up the material.

J lost 1 base, V lost 4 bases, and 15 bases had no gene match. Per the germline V gene, CDR1 is MNHEY and CDR2 is SVGEGT. CDR3 length: 19 residues. Methods used by the authors: Reference gene primer amplification yielded estimated nucleated cell counts. Repertoires were generated with immunoSEQ multiplex PCR, while TCRdb's copy carries only in-frame clones and drops some. The V and J calls and clone size come from that table; D and trimming were worked out from the DNA. Of roughly 90,000 clones listed, roughly 83% are singletons. The sample comprised peripheral blood. The V and J genes are TRBV6-2 or TRBV6-3 and TRBJ1-5; 8 bases match TRBD1. The origin of this receptor is a woman older than 75 with active or convalescent COVID-19. CDR3 sequence: CASSSGRQGSIGSNQPQHF. As DNA, the CDR3 is TGTGCCAGCAGTTCAGGACGACAGGGGAGCATAGGAAGCAATCAGCCCCAGCATTTT.